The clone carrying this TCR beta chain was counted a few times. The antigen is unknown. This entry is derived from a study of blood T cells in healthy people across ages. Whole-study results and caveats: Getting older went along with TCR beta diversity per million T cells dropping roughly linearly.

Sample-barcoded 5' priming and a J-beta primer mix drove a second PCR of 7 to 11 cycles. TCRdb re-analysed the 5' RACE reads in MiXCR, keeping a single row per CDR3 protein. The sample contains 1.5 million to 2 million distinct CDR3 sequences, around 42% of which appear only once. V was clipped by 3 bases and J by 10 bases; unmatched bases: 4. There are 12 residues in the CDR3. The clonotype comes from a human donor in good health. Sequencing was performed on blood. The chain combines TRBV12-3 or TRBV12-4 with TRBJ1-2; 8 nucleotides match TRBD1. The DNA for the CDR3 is TGTGCCAGCAGTTTGACAGGGGTGGACTACACCTTC. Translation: CASSLTGVDYTF.